This TCR beta chain was documented in a study of cytomegalovirus exposure and HLA in healthy donors. Study outcomes and limitations: Available immune exposure information was restricted to CMV serostatus only.

V lost 3 bases to trimming and J lost 3 bases; unmatched junction nucleotides: 6. The CDR3 contains 15 residues. Germline assignment: CDR1 SGHTA and CDR2 FQGNSA. The PCR used 60 Vbeta and 13 Jbeta primers. Generated by immunoSEQ multiplex PCR, the TCRdb table keeps only in-frame clones and is missing some. This sample carries about 160,000 clones, 65% to 80% of them seen once, and the ten largest clones take roughly 2%. This clone came up a few times. No antigen is known for it. This receptor was taken from a man in his forties in good health and CMV-seronegative. Sequencing input: PBMCs. This chain links TRBV7-2 with TRBJ2-7; 9 nucleotides line up with TRBD1. The CDR3 DNA follows: TGTGCCAGCAGCTTTGGACAGGGGCCCAACTACGAGCAGTACTTC. The encoded protein is CASSFGQGPNYEQYF.